Presented here are 31 T cell receptor beta chains from one specimen sequenced in a study of blood T cell repertoires in COVID-19. Sequenced by immunoSEQ multiplex PCR; TCRdb stores in-frame clones only, minus some. The sample has roughly 140,000 clones; 81% are singletons. Sequencing input: peripheral blood. The receptor source for this set is a human donor in a cohort sampled during active COVID-19.

The CDR3 sequence: CSASGTTRPNEQFF. In DNA form, the CDR3 reads TGCAGTGCTAGTGGGACAACCCGACCCAATGAGCAGTTCTTC. This chain uses TRBV20-1 with TRBJ2-1; D might be TRBD1 (6 bases). V was clipped by 3 bases and J by 6 bases, with 15 bases between them. Germline CDR1 reads DFQATT; CDR2 reads SNEGSKA (reference sequence). The length of the CDR3 is 14 residues.

The V and J genes are TRBV29-1 and TRBJ2-1; TRBD1 matches 11 bases. The CDR3 covers 13 residues. CDR1 and CDR2 (germline): SQVTM, ANQGSEA. V shed 6 bases and J 5 bases; nucleotides not matched to a gene: 3. The CDR3 region is CSVEGQGDNEQFF. In DNA form, the CDR3 reads TGCAGCGTAGAGGGACAGGGGGACAATGAGCAGTTCTTC.

The chain joins TRBV11-1 to TRBJ2-1; 9 bases are a match to TRBD1. The V gene's germline CDR1 is SGHAT and CDR2 FQDESV (reference sequence). There are 15 residues in the CDR3. The V and J ends lost 5 bases and 4 bases, in that order; junction bases with no gene match: 6. The CDR3 nucleotides read TGTGCCAGCAGCCTAGGACAGGGGAGATACAATGAGCAGTTCTTC. This codes for CASSLGQGRYNEQFF.

The chain has TRBV6-5 and TRBJ2-7, with TRBD1 identical over 7 bases. The CDR3 runs 14 residues. Germline lookup yields CDR1 MNHEY and CDR2 SVGAGI. V lost 5 bases to trimming and J lost 2 bases; unmatched junction nucleotides: 6. CDR3 sequence: CASSPGGLTYEQYF. CDR3 nucleotide sequence: TGTGCCAGCAGTCCAGGGGGTTTAACCTACGAGCAGTACTTC.

The chain employs TRBV4-2 and TRBJ2-7; maybe TRBD1 (6 bases). V lost 1 base, J lost 5 bases, and 9 bases lay in between. There are 13 residues in the CDR3. Per germline, CDR1 LGHNA and CDR2 YNFKEQ. CDR3 sequence reads: CASSQARGDEQYF. The CDR3 DNA is TGTGCCAGCAGCCAAGCCAGGGGTGACGAGCAGTACTTC.

The CDR3: CSVERVDTQYF. Written as DNA, the CDR3 is TGCAGCGTTGAGCGTGTAGATACGCAGTATTTT. The gene calls are TRBV29-1 and TRBJ2-3; D is uncertain. Per the germline V gene, CDR1 is SQVTM and CDR2 is ANQGSEA. The CDR3 is 11 residues long. V lost 3 bases and J 5 bases, leaving 6 bases between the germline ends.

The chain employs TRBV15 and TRBJ2-7, with D possibly being TRBD1 (5 bases). V shed 0 bases and J shed 3 bases, with 12 bases lying between them. The CDR3 is made up of 15 amino acids. The germline V gene encodes CDR1 LNHNV and CDR2 YYDKDF (reference sequence). CDR3 region: CATSRDGASFYEQYF. CDR3 coding DNA: TGTGCCACCAGCAGAGATGGGGCTAGTTTCTACGAGCAGTACTTC.

The rearrangement uses TRBV5-4 and TRBJ1-2, with D perhaps TRBD1 (6 bases). The CDR3 totals 14 residues. Germline assignment: CDR1 SGHNT and CDR2 YYREEE (reference sequence). Trimming stripped 0 bases from V and 4 bases from J, with 10 bases between. CDR3 in DNA: TGTGCCAGCAGCTTGGTCGGGACACTCTATGGCTACACCTTC. Translation: CASSLVGTLYGYTF.

V usage is TRBV6-5 and J usage is TRBJ2-7; D may be TRBD1 (5 bases). V was pared by 7 bases and J by 2 bases, with 9 bases between. CDR1 and CDR2 from the germline V gene are MNHEY and SVGAGI. The CDR3 covers 12 residues. The CDR3, as DNA: TGTGCCAGCAAGCTCAGGGCCTACGAGCAGTACTTC. Its protein is CASKLRAYEQYF.

V is TRBV6-5 and J is TRBJ2-1; weak D call: TRBD1 (6 bases). Germline values: CDR1 MNHEY, CDR2 SVGAGI. The CDR3 runs 15 residues. The germline V and J ends were trimmed by 0 bases and 2 bases, with 8 bases remaining between them. In DNA form, the CDR3 reads TGTGCCAGCAGTTACTCTGGGGGCGCCTACAATGAGCAGTTCTTC. It codes for CASSYSGGAYNEQFF.

The chain joins TRBV3-1 (or the pseudogene TRBV3-2) to TRBJ1-5, with D hard to call. CDR3 length equals 19 residues. Trimming removed 1 base from V and 3 bases from J, with 22 bases in between. The germline V gene has CDR1 LGHDT and CDR2 YNNKEL (reference sequence). The CDR3 here is CASSQVWNWAPAPNQPQHF. CDR3 nucleotide sequence: TGTGCCAGCAGCCAAGTGTGGAATTGGGCGCCTGCGCCCAATCAGCCCCAGCATTTT.

V usage is TRBV27 and J usage is TRBJ2-2; D is perhaps TRBD2 (7 bases). The germline V and J ends were trimmed by 5 bases and 3 bases, with 19 bases remaining between them. In germline, CDR1 is MNHEY, CDR2 SMNVEV (reference sequence). CDR3 length: 17 amino acids. In DNA form, the CDR3 reads TGTGCCAGCAGTCCCGGGCGGGGGCGCGGGGACACCGGGGAGCTGTTTTTT. It encodes CASSPGRGRGDTGELFF.

The chain combines TRBV7-3 with TRBJ2-3, with D maybe TRBD1 (6 bases). Trimming took off 5 bases at V and 6 bases at J, with 15 bases between the two ends. The CDR3 has 14 residues. CDR1 and CDR2 (germline): SGHTA, FQGTGA. CDR3 amino acids: CASSPVGGYDTQYF. CDR3 nucleotides: TGTGCCAGCAGCCCAGTAGGGGGTTACGATACGCAGTATTTT.

This chain joins TRBV29-1 and TRBJ2-1, with D hard to call. The germline V gene encodes CDR1 SQVTM and CDR2 ANQGSEA. CDR3 length equals 12 residues. Trimming took off 8 bases at V and 4 bases at J, with 12 bases between the two ends. CDR3 in amino acids: CSPSRVYNEQFF. In nucleotides, the CDR3 is TGCAGCCCCTCCCGAGTATACAATGAGCAGTTCTTC.

This sequence joins TRBV29-1 and TRBJ2-3; D remains ambiguous. The length of the CDR3 is 9 residues. V was cut by 8 bases and J by 6 bases, with 6 bases left in between. Germline V gives CDR1 SQVTM, CDR2 ANQGSEA. The CDR3 nucleotides are TGCAGCCCCGTGGATACGCAGTATTTT. Translated, it gives CSPVDTQYF.

V gene TRBV6-1 combines with J gene TRBJ1-2; D remains ambiguous. The CDR3 covers 14 residues. Germline CDR1 is MNHNS and CDR2 is SASEGT. V shed 2 bases and J shed 8 bases, with 15 bases lying between them. CDR3 DNA: TGTGCCAGCAGTGAACAAGACACGACAAAAGGCTACACCTTC. This codes for CASSEQDTTKGYTF.

The V and J genes are TRBV19 and TRBJ2-7, with TRBD2 matching 12 bases. Germline CDR1 and CDR2: LNHDA and SQIVND (reference sequence). The ends lost 7 bases at V and 4 bases at J; junction bases unmatched: 8. The CDR3 totals 15 residues. CDR3 in DNA: TGTGCCAGTACTCAACGACTAGCGGGGGAATACGAGCAGTACTTC. Translation: CASTQRLAGEYEQYF. Based on the CDR3 plus reference TRBV19 and TRBJ2-7, the full variable domain is DGGITQSPKYLFRKEGQNVTLSCEQNLNHDAMYWYRQDPGQGLRLIYYSQIVNDFQKGDIAEGYSVSREKKESFPLTVTSAQKNPTAFYLCASTQRLAGEYEQYFGPGTRLTVT.

The chain carries TRBV2 and TRBJ2-7, with TRBD1 matching over 9 bases. From germline, CDR1 is SNHLY and CDR2 FYNNEI. The V gene end was trimmed by 6 bases and the J gene end by 5 bases; junction bases not matched to a gene: 11. The CDR3 contains 15 residues. The CDR3 region is CASRAPGQGGHEQYF. The DNA of the CDR3 is TGTGCCAGCAGGGCCCCGGGACAGGGTGGCCACGAGCAGTACTTC.

This clone was detected a few times. The chain carries TRBV21-1 and TRBJ2-1; TRBD2, the table's D call, was not compared with the DNA. TRBV21-1 is a pseudogene locus. The CDR3 consists of 16 residues. As DNA, the CDR3 is TGTGCCAGCAGCATTAAGACCGCGGGAGAGCTTGATGAGCAGTTCTTC. Its protein product is CASSIKTAGELDEQFF.

The V call is TRBV28, the J call TRBJ2-7; 9 nucleotides match TRBD1. The CDR3 length is 16 residues. V gave up 4 bases and J gave up 1 base; unmatched junction bases: 8. CDR1 MDHEN and CDR2 SYDVKM come from the germline V gene. CDR3 protein: CASSSPGDRASYEQYF. The DNA of the CDR3 is TGTGCCAGCAGTTCCCCAGGGGACAGGGCATCCTACGAGCAGTACTTC. The full variable domain, in which reference TRBV28 and TRBJ2-7 provide the parts outside the CDR3, is DVKVTQSSRYLVKRTGEKVFLECVQDMDHENMFWYRQDPGLGLRLIYFSYDVKMKEKGDIPEGYSVSREKKERFSLILESASTNQTSMYLCASSSPGDRASYEQYFGPGTRLTVT.

This clone was seen just once. J is TRBJ2-7 and V is TRBV25-1; 8 nucleotides match TRBD1. CDR1 is MGHDK and CDR2 is SYGVNS in the germline V gene. Trimming took 5 bases from V and 2 from J; bases not matched to a gene: 2. The CDR3 is 13 amino acids. The CDR3 DNA reads as TGTGCCAGCAGTCGACAGGGGACCTACGAGCAGTACTTC. It codes for CASSRQGTYEQYF.

This clone has only a few counts. The gene calls are TRBV11-2 and TRBJ1-5; 8 bases agree with TRBD1. The ends lost 1 base at V and 5 bases at J; junction bases unmatched: 1. Germline lookup yields CDR1 SGHAT and CDR2 FQNNGV. CDR3 size: 14 residues. In DNA, the CDR3 is TGTGCCAGCAGCTTAGCAGGGGGCGATCAGCCCCAGCATTTT. Its translation is CASSLAGGDQPQHF.

This clone appeared a few times. V is TRBV28 and J is TRBJ1-5; D is undetermined. The germline V gene has CDR1 MDHEN and CDR2 SYDVKM. This CDR3 is built from 10 residues. V lost 8 bases and J lost 3, with 2 bases in between. The CDR3 DNA reads as TGTGCCAGCCACAATCAGCCCCAGCATTTT. Protein product: CASHNQPQHF.

V is TRBV5-1 and J is TRBJ1-2; perhaps TRBD1 as D (5 bases). Germline values: CDR1 SGHRS, CDR2 YFSETQ. V was shortened by 6 bases and J by 1 base, with 7 bases between the two germline ends. The length of the CDR3 is 12 residues. The CDR3 region has the DNA TGCGCCAGCACCGACAGTAACTATGGCTACACCTTC. Amino acids: CASTDSNYGYTF.

This chain uses TRBV4-2 with TRBJ2-5, with 9 nucleotides matching TRBD2. Germline values: CDR1 LGHNA, CDR2 YNFKEQ. The junction had 4 bases not matched to a gene; V was cut back by 0 bases and J by 5 bases. The CDR3 is 15 residues long. Here the CDR3 reads CASSQDFSGSETQYF. The CDR3 DNA follows: TGTGCCAGCAGCCAAGATTTTAGCGGGAGTGAGACCCAGTACTTC.

The V and J genes are TRBV4-1 and TRBJ2-7, with TRBD2 as a possible D gene (6 bases). The CDR3 is made up of 15 amino acids. Germline CDR1 is MGHRA and CDR2 is YSYEKL. V was cut by 1 base and J by 2 bases, with 12 bases left in between. This CDR3 is CASSQGGDFPYEQYF. In DNA form, the CDR3 reads TGCGCCAGCAGCCAAGGCGGGGACTTCCCCTACGAGCAGTACTTC.

This clone has just a few counts. V and J are TRBV19 and TRBJ2-7, with D possibly being TRBD2 (5 bases). Trimming stripped 3 bases from V and 2 bases from J, with 23 bases between. This CDR3 region has 18 residues. Germline assignment: CDR1 LNHDA and CDR2 SQIVND (reference sequence). CDR3 in DNA: TGTGCCAGTAGTATGCAAAGCGGTAGTATATACGAGACCTACGAGCAGTACTTC. Its translation: CASSMQSGSIYETYEQYF.

The CDR3: CASSPKQGNYEQYF. DNA of the CDR3: TGTGCCAGCTCACCAAAACAGGGTAATTACGAGCAGTACTTC. The gene calls are TRBV18 and TRBJ2-7, with D possibly matching TRBD1 (6 bases). Germline CDR1 reads KGHSH; CDR2 reads LQKENI. The CDR3 loop spans 14 amino acids. Trimming took off 2 bases at V and 4 bases at J, with 12 bases between the two ends.

This rearrangement joins TRBV6-2 or TRBV6-3 to TRBJ1-5; TRBD1 agrees at 7 bases. The junction had 8 bases not matched to a gene; V was cut back by 0 bases and J by 3 bases. Looked up from germline, CDR1 is MNHEY and CDR2 is SVGEGT. The CDR3 runs 17 residues. CDR3 sequence reads: CASSYSRDRYYNQPQHF. The CDR3 nucleotides read TGTGCCAGCAGTTACTCCCGGGACAGATACTACAATCAGCCCCAGCATTTT.

CDR3 in DNA: TGTGCCAGCAGCTTAGGACAGGGTGGTTACGAGCAGTACTTC. It yields the protein CASSLGQGGYEQYF. The chain joins TRBV7-9 to TRBJ2-7; 7 bases fit TRBD1. J was trimmed by 4 bases and V by 1 base; bases with no gene match: 4. The CDR3 is made up of 14 amino acids. The germline V gene encodes CDR1 SEHNR and CDR2 FQNEAQ (reference sequence).

V usage is TRBV5-1 and J usage is TRBJ1-3; tentative D call: TRBD1 (6 bases). V gave up 3 bases and J gave up 0 bases, with 13 bases separating them. The CDR3 runs 16 residues. Germline-derived CDR1 and CDR2 are SGHRS and YFSETQ. The CDR3 DNA is TGCGCCAGCAGCTCTTCCGACAGGAGCTCTGGAAACACCATATATTTT. Its protein product is CASSSSDRSSGNTIYF.